This entry is about one T cell receptor beta chain. Each patient came to thyroid surgery without any prior treatment (of any kind). The entry originates in a study of metastatic and nonmetastatic thyroid tumors. Original processing notes: Building a distant-metastasis classifier for papillary thyroid cancer drew on CDR3 differences across clinicopathological groups. From the PCR reads, TCRdb re-called clones with MiXCR. The V and J calls shown here were made by TCRdb, not taken from the authors' results. The sample has 3,700 or so clones, about a third seen once. V was clipped by 3 bases and J by 0 bases, with 12 bases between them. The length of the CDR3 is 16 residues. Per the germline V gene, CDR1 is LNHDA and CDR2 is SQIVND (reference sequence).

The chain links TRBV19 to TRBJ1-3; weak D call: TRBD1 (5 bases). This sequence was found in a male donor with papillary thyroid cancer or a benign thyroid nodule (not recorded which). Some clones in this sample may be carry-over from other donors' samples. Specimen: adjacent normal tissue. CDR3 in DNA: TGTGCCAGTAGTATGGGGGTCCGGAACTCTGGAAACACCATATATTTT. Protein sequence: CASSMGVRNSGNTIYF.